A single sample gave rise to the 18 T cell receptor beta chains below, sequenced in a study of blood T cell repertoires in COVID-19. Generated by immunoSEQ multiplex PCR, the TCRdb table keeps only in-frame clones and is missing some. The table includes around 250,000 clones, around 86% detected once. Sequencing was carried out using peripheral blood. The receptors come from a man aged 25-45 years who had recovered from COVID-19.

This chain's CDR3 is CASSPTSWETQYF. The CDR3 DNA reads TGTGCCAGCAGCCCGACTAGTTGGGAGACCCAGTACTTC. The chain joins TRBV7-9 to TRBJ2-5; D perhaps matches TRBD2 (6 bases). The CDR3 loop spans 13 amino acids. The V end was cut by 5 bases, the J end by 5 bases, with 12 bases between. CDR1 SEHNR and CDR2 FQNEAQ come from the germline V gene (reference sequence).

The CDR3 spells CASSLGGPLSNEQFF. Written as DNA, the CDR3 is TGCGCCAGCAGCTTGGGCGGGCCCCTGTCCAATGAGCAGTTCTTC. This rearrangement joins TRBV5-1 to TRBJ2-1, with a tentative D call TRBD2 (5 bases). V lost 0 bases to trimming and J lost 6 bases, with 13 bases between them. The CDR3 runs 15 residues. Germline CDR1 reads SGHRS; CDR2 reads YFSETQ.

CDR3 sequence (DNA): TGTGCCAGCAGCCAGGGACTAGCGGGGGGGCTGGGCAAAAACATTCAGTACTTC. Residues: CASSQGLAGGLGKNIQYF. J is TRBJ2-4 and V is TRBV7-9; 16 nucleotides match TRBD2. Germline lookup yields CDR1 SEHNR and CDR2 FQNEAQ (reference sequence). The V segment lost 5 bases and the J segment 3 bases; nucleotides outside the gene matches: 7. This CDR3 is built from 18 residues.

This clone was recorded at least ten times. The chain has TRBV5-1 and TRBJ2-1; 7 nucleotides match TRBD2. Germline V gene lookup returns CDR1 SGHRS and CDR2 YFSETQ. The CDR3 sequence is 15 residues long. Trimming cost V 3 bases and J 5 bases; bases outside gene matches: 8. The CDR3, as DNA: TGCGCCAGCAGCTCCCGGGCGGGGGACCACAATGAGCAGTTCTTC. It specifies CASSSRAGDHNEQFF.

The chain is built from TRBV5-6 and TRBJ1-2, with 7 bases fitting TRBD1. Germline CDR1 is SGHDT and CDR2 is YYEEEE. V shed 2 bases and J 7 bases; nucleotides not matched to a gene: 5. The CDR3 sequence is 13 residues long. In nucleotides, the CDR3 is TGTGCCAGCAGCTTTACAGGGGTGAGTGGCTACACCTTC. Amino acids: CASSFTGVSGYTF.

The rearrangement uses TRBV3-1 (or the pseudogene TRBV3-2) and TRBJ1-2, with D possibly TRBD1 on 6 matching bases. The CDR3 has 14 residues. V lost 1 base, J lost 8 bases, and 14 bases lay in between. From germline, CDR1 is LGHDT and CDR2 YNNKEL (reference sequence). The CDR3 nucleotides read TGTGCCAGCAGCCAAGGACAGGTCGGTGGCGGCTACACCTTC. Its translation is CASSQGQVGGGYTF.

The chain links TRBV10-3 to TRBJ1-4; possibly TRBD1 for D (6 bases). CDR1 ENHRY and CDR2 SYGVKD come from the germline V gene. V lost 6 bases and J lost 6, with 14 bases in between. The CDR3 consists of 14 residues. In DNA, the CDR3 is TGTGCCATCAGCGAAGGGGGTCGTGATGAAAAACTGTTTTTT. This codes for CAISEGGRDEKLFF.

The chain couples TRBV28 to TRBJ1-2; TRBD1 is a possible D gene (6 bases). The CDR3 runs 15 residues. Per germline, CDR1 MDHEN and CDR2 SYDVKM. V lost 4 bases and J lost 4, with 16 bases in between. For the CDR3, the DNA is TGTGCCAGCAGTTCGATCCCGGGACAAGGCTATGGCTACACCTTC. It translates to CASSSIPGQGYGYTF.

V is TRBV28 and J is TRBJ1-1; D gene uncertain. This CDR3 is 11 amino acids long. From germline, CDR1 is MDHEN and CDR2 SYDVKM. Trimming removed 8 bases from V and 8 bases from J, with 12 bases in between. The CDR3 DNA reads as TGTGCCAGCGGTATCACTGCCGAAGCTTTCTTT. The encoded protein is CASGITAEAFF.

CDR3 region: CATDVGTGGVNEQYF. In DNA, the CDR3 is TGTGCCACCGACGTAGGGACGGGGGGAGTCAACGAGCAGTACTTC. V and J are TRBV6-5 and TRBJ2-7; 7 nucleotides match TRBD2. Germline V gives CDR1 MNHEY, CDR2 SVGAGI. CDR3 length: 15 amino acids. V was pared by 10 bases and J by 5 bases, with 17 bases of the junction left unmatched.

The CDR3 here is CASSSGVPYEQYF. The CDR3 DNA reads as TGTGCCAGTAGTTCAGGGGTGCCCTACGAGCAGTACTTC. The chain links TRBV19 to TRBJ2-7; weak D call: TRBD1 (6 bases). Between the trimmed V and J ends, which lost 5 bases and 2 bases, there was a span of 10 bases. Germline CDR1 LNHDA, CDR2 SQIVND (reference sequence). The CDR3 length is 13 residues.

The chain links TRBV7-8 to TRBJ2-7; 7 nucleotides match TRBD1. V dropped 5 bases and J dropped 2; count of bases not matched to a gene: 3. Germline-derived CDR1 and CDR2 are SGHVS and FQNEAQ. The CDR3 is 13 residues long. Here the CDR3 DNA reads TGTGCCAGCAGCCGGGGACAGACCTACGAGCAGTACTTC. Amino acid sequence: CASSRGQTYEQYF.

This chain links TRBV27 with TRBJ2-2, with TRBD1 identical over 8 bases. The CDR3 is 15 amino acids. The V and J ends lost 3 bases and 3 bases, in that order; junction bases with no gene match: 3. Germline V gives CDR1 MNHEY, CDR2 SMNVEV (reference sequence). In nucleotides, the CDR3 is TGTGCCAGCAGTTTTCAGGGGGCGCACACCGGGGAGCTGTTTTTT. It is translated as CASSFQGAHTGELFF.

This clone was seen at least ten times. The gene calls are TRBV2 and TRBJ2-7; D gene uncertain. V lost 2 bases to trimming and J lost 12 bases, with 20 bases between them. CDR1 is SNHLY and CDR2 is FYNNEI in the germline V gene. This CDR3 is 14 amino acids long. The CDR3 nucleotides are TGTGCCAGCAGTGAAATCGGCAGGCAGTTGCCCCGGTACTTC. Its protein product is CASSEIGRQLPRYF.

This clone has just one count. The chain combines TRBV9 with TRBJ2-5, with 7 bases identical to TRBD1. This CDR3 comprises 16 residues. The germline CDR1 and CDR2 sequences are SGDLS and YYNGEE. V lost 0 bases and J lost 2; bases outside the gene matches: 7. DNA for the CDR3: TGTGCCAGCAGCGTAGCGGCAGGGGGACCACAAGAGACCCAGTACTTC. Its translation is CASSVAAGGPQETQYF.

V usage is TRBV5-1 and J usage is TRBJ2-3, with 11 positions matching TRBD2. V shed 4 bases and J 1 base; nucleotides not matched to a gene: 5. The CDR3 length is 16 residues. Per the germline V gene, CDR1 is SGHRS and CDR2 is YFSETQ. The CDR3 DNA sequence: TGCGCCAGCAGCATTCTAGCGGGGGGCGGCACAGATACGCAGTATTTT. It is translated as CASSILAGGGTDTQYF. Full variable domain (missing parts from reference TRBV5-1 and TRBJ2-3): KAGVTQTPRYLIKTRGQQVTLSCSPISGHRSVSWYQQTPGQGLQFLFEYFSETQRNKGNFPGRFSGRQFSNSRSEMNVSTLELGDSALYLCASSILAGGGTDTQYFGPGTRLTVL.

There are a few counts of this clone. The chain employs TRBV20-1 and TRBJ1-2; D gene uncertain. The CDR3 spans 15 residues. V was clipped by 3 bases and J by 0 bases, with 14 bases between them. The germline V gene has CDR1 DFQATT and CDR2 SNEGSKA (reference sequence). The CDR3 protein is CSASRGDLANYGYTF. The CDR3 DNA is TGCAGTGCTAGTCGAGGTGACTTAGCTAACTATGGCTACACCTTC.

V is TRBV5-6 and J is TRBJ2-5, with TRBD1 matching 7 bases. The CDR3 contains 15 residues. CDR1 and CDR2 (germline): SGHDT, YYEEEE. The junction had 6 bases not matched to a gene; V was cut back by 2 bases and J by 2 bases. The CDR3 DNA is TGTGCCAGCAGCTTACCCCCGACAGGGCAAGAGACCCAGTACTTC. Amino acids: CASSLPPTGQETQYF. Filled out from reference TRBV5-6 and TRBJ2-5, the complete variable domain reads DAGVTQSPTHLIKTRGQQVTLRCSPKSGHDTVSWYQQALGQGPQFIFQYYEEEERQRGNFPDRFSGHQFPNYSSELNVNALLLGDSALYLCASSLPPTGQETQYFGPGTRLLVL.